Presented here are 3 T cell receptor beta chains from one specimen sequenced in a study of T cell responses to AZD1222 COVID-19 vaccine. The assay was immunoSEQ multiplex PCR, and TCRdb's table has in-frame clones only and misses some. The data contain 150,000 to 200,000 clones, just over 90% of them singletons. The sequences come from peripheral blood, collected 28 days after the second AZD1222 dose. These receptors originate from an adult who received the AZD1222 COVID-19 vaccine.

V gene TRBV5-6 combines with J gene TRBJ1-2; 11 bases line up with TRBD1. Germline CDR1 reads SGHDT; CDR2 reads YYEEEE. CDR3 length equals 15 residues. V shed 4 bases and J 4 bases; nucleotides not matched to a gene: 6. This chain's CDR3 is CASSAGQGATYGYTF. The CDR3 DNA sequence: TGTGCCAGCAGCGCCGGACAGGGGGCTACCTATGGCTACACCTTC.

This clone was observed a single time. The chain combines TRBV28 with TRBJ1-2; 7 bases map to TRBD1. The germline gives CDR1 MDHEN, CDR2 SYDVKM. The CDR3 spans 13 residues. Unmatched junction bases numbered 2, after V lost 5 bases and J lost 2 bases. CDR3 in DNA: TGTGCCAGCAGTCCAGGGGGGAACTATGGCTACACCTTC. Its translation is CASSPGGNYGYTF.

The genes are TRBV10-2 and TRBJ2-3; D possibly corresponds to TRBD2 (5 bases). Between the trimmed V and J ends, which lost 4 bases and 1 base, there was a span of 9 bases. The CDR3 length is 14 residues. CDR1 is WSHSY, CDR2 SAAADI, per germline. DNA for the CDR3: TGCGCCAGCAGTGTTGACGGGGGCACAGATACGCAGTATTTT. Its translation is CASSVDGGTDTQYF.